These 13 T cell receptor beta chains came from one sample sequenced in a study of T cell responses to AZD1222 COVID-19 vaccine. Libraries were prepared by immunoSEQ multiplex PCR; TCRdb keeps only in-frame clonotypes and omits some of them. This sample's clone table lists 150,000 or so clones. Sequenced sample: peripheral blood. Receptors were obtained from an adult in good health.

The V gene is TRBV19, the J gene TRBJ2-1, with TRBD1 matching 10 bases. Germline loops: CDR1 LNHDA, CDR2 SQIVND (reference sequence). The CDR3 has 16 amino acids. Losses at the gene ends were 5 bases for V and 5 bases for J; bases not matched to a gene: 9. In DNA, the CDR3 is TGTGCCAGTAGTGCTTCCGGGACAGGGGAACACAATGAGCAGTTCTTC. Residues: CASSASGTGEHNEQFF.

The chain is built from TRBV23-1 and TRBJ1-1; TRBD1 agrees at 9 bases. TRBV23-1 is flagged as an ORF with uncertain function. V lost 1 base, J lost 3 bases, and 9 bases stayed unmatched. This CDR3 comprises 17 residues. The CDR3 spells CASSQFRTGEGDTEAFF. The CDR3 DNA follows: TGCGCCAGCAGTCAATTTAGGACAGGGGAGGGAGACACTGAAGCTTTCTTT.

The chain employs TRBV15 and TRBJ1-6; D is unresolved. The CDR3 is made up of 14 amino acids. With 7 bases removed from V and 4 bases from J, the gap between germline ends came to 11 bases. Germline CDR1 and CDR2: LNHNV and YYDKDF (reference sequence). The CDR3 region has the DNA TGTGCCACCACAAATAAGGGATATAATTCACCCCTCCACTTT. This sequence encodes CATTNKGYNSPLHF.

The gene calls are TRBV28 and TRBJ2-2; D unresolved. Germline CDR1 reads MDHEN; CDR2 reads SYDVKM. The V end was cut by 6 bases, the J end by 7 bases, with 9 bases between. CDR3 size: 12 residues. The CDR3 protein is CASSPAFGELFF. The CDR3 DNA reads as TGTGCCAGCAGCCCGGCGTTCGGGGAGCTGTTTTTT.

This sequence joins TRBV4-1 and TRBJ2-4; 10 bases are a match to TRBD2. Germline values: CDR1 MGHRA, CDR2 YSYEKL. Trimming cost V 0 bases and J 3 bases; bases outside gene matches: 17. The CDR3 loop spans 21 amino acids. The CDR3 DNA follows: TGCGCCAGCAGCCAAGACAAATACCATCCCACTAGCGGGAAATACAAAAACATTCAGTACTTC. It encodes CASSQDKYHPTSGKYKNIQYF.

The chain links TRBV5-1 to TRBJ1-1; no reliable D call. Germline loops: CDR1 SGHRS, CDR2 YFSETQ. The V end lost 0 bases, the J end lost 8 bases, and 14 bases lay between the germline ends. The CDR3 sequence is 14 residues long. The CDR3 coding sequence is TGCGCCAGCAGCTTGGGAGGATCCGTCAAAGAAGCTTTCTTT. Protein product: CASSLGGSVKEAFF.

CDR3 loop: CASSANRNTEAFF. The CDR3, as DNA: TGTGCCAGCAGCGCAAATCGGAACACTGAAGCTTTCTTT. The chain joins TRBV5-4 to TRBJ1-1, with unresolved D. Per the germline V gene, CDR1 is SGHNT and CDR2 is YYREEE (reference sequence). V was clipped by 4 bases and J by 1 base, with 8 bases between them. The CDR3 has 13 amino acids.

The chain joins TRBV11-3 to TRBJ2-7; possible D gene TRBD2, 5 bases. This CDR3 has 12 amino acids. CDR1 and CDR2 from the germline V gene are SGHNT and YENEEA. Between the trimmed V and J ends, which lost 5 bases and 6 bases, there was a span of 11 bases. The CDR3 DNA sequence: TGTGCCAGCAGCCGTACAGAGGGCGAGCAGTACTTC. Translating gives CASSRTEGEQYF.

The rearrangement joins TRBV2 to TRBJ1-2; unclear D gene. The CDR3 loop spans 10 amino acids. Germline V gene lookup returns CDR1 SNHLY and CDR2 FYNNEI. Trimming stripped 7 bases from V and 10 bases from J, with 10 bases between. The CDR3, as DNA: TGTGCCAGCACCGATGGTGTCTACACCTTC. Protein: CASTDGVYTF.

This chain links TRBV5-1 with TRBJ2-1; 9 bases agree with TRBD2. The CDR3 totals 14 residues. Germline assignment: CDR1 SGHRS and CDR2 YFSETQ. V shed 5 bases, J shed 4 bases, and the junction held 4 bases outside the gene matches. The CDR3 coding sequence is TGCGCCAGCAGTACCCTAGCGGGGTACAATGAGCAGTTCTTC. Protein: CASSTLAGYNEQFF.

The V and J genes are TRBV4-1 and TRBJ2-7; 10 bases map to TRBD2. Trimming cost V 6 bases and J 7 bases; bases outside gene matches: 12. Per the germline V gene, CDR1 is MGHRA and CDR2 is YSYEKL. This CDR3 region has 15 residues. The CDR3 loop is CASRGFGTSEEEQYF. The CDR3 region has the DNA TGCGCCAGCAGAGGGTTCGGGACTAGCGAGGAGGAGCAGTACTTC.

This chain connects TRBV6-5 to TRBJ1-1; no clear D. Trimming removed 2 bases from V and 1 base from J, with 8 bases in between. CDR1 is MNHEY, CDR2 SVGAGI, per germline. The CDR3 is 14 amino acids. The CDR3: CASSYRATNTEAFF. The CDR3 region has the DNA TGTGCCAGCAGTTACAGGGCCACGAACACTGAAGCTTTCTTT.

The J gene is TRBJ2-7, the V gene TRBV11-2, with a weak D call TRBD1 (5 bases). CDR3 length: 17 amino acids. In germline, CDR1 is SGHAT, CDR2 FQNNGV. Trimming removed 0 bases from V and 2 bases from J, with 17 bases in between. The DNA of the CDR3 is TGTGCCAGCAGCTTAGATTCCAGCAGGGCCTTCCCCTACGAGCAGTACTTC. Encoded protein: CASSLDSSRAFPYEQYF.